This TCR beta chain was captured by sequencing in a study of T cell responses to AZD1222 COVID-19 vaccine. Study-wide context: Doses given second, at about 4 or about 12 weeks, were pooled. Overall study results and limits: Donors were chiefly white British, with a greater number of females, and clonal diversity was perhaps underestimated. Repertoire collection took place solely once the T cell response had peaked.

About this clone: What it recognizes is unknown.

The length of the CDR3 is 13 residues. Trimming pared 5 bases from V and 8 bases from J, leaving 12 bases between. Germline assignment: CDR1 MNHEY and CDR2 SVGAGI. Generated by immunoSEQ multiplex PCR, the TCRdb table keeps only in-frame clones and is missing some. The data contain roughly 200,000 clones, around 90% of them singletons. The specimen comprised peripheral blood, sampled on day 0 of AZD1222 vaccination. The rearrangement joins TRBV6-5 to TRBJ1-4; D is perhaps TRBD1 (6 bases). This clonotype was sampled from an adult in good health. The CDR3 DNA reads TGTGCCAGCAGTCGGGGTACAGGGGAAAAACTGTTTTTT. Amino acid sequence: CASSRGTGEKLFF.